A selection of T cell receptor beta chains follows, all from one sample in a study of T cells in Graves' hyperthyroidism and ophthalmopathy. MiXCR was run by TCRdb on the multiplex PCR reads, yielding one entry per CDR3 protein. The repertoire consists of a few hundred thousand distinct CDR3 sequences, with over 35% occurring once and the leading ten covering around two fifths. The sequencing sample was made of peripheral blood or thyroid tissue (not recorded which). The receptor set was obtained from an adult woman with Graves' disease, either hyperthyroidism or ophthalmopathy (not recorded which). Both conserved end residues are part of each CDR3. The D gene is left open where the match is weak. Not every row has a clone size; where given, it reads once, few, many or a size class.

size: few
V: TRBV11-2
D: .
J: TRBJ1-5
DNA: TGTGCCAGCAGTTCTGGATTGCTCAATCAGCCCCAGCATTTT
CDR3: CASSSGLLNQPQHF

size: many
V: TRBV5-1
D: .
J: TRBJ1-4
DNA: TGCGCCAGCAGCAACCCTTCGGGGGAGGGTGAAAAACTGTTTTTT
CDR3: CASSNPSGEGEKLFF

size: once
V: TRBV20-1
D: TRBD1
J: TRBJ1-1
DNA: TGCAGTGCTCAGAAAACAGGGGGCACTGAAGCTTTCTTT
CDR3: CSAQKTGGTEAFF

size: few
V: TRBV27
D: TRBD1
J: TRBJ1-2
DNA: TGTGCCAGCAGGGGACAGGGGGGACATAACTATGGCTACACCTTC
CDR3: CASRGQGGHNYGYTF

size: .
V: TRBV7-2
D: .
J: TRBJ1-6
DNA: TGTGCCAGCAGCTTATGGGGCCAGATTAATTCACCCCTCCACTTT
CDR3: CASSLWGQINSPLHF

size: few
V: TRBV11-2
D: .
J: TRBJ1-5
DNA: TGTGCCAGCAGCGTCGGGTACAATCAGCCCCAGCATTTT
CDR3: CASSVGYNQPQHF

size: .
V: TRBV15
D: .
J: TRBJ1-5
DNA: TGTGCCACCAAAACTAGCGGGAGGGCAGACAGTCAGCCCCAGCATTTT
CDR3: CATKTSGRADSQPQHF

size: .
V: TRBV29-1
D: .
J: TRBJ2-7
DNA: TGCAGCGTTGAAACCCGACAACGACGCGAGCAGTACTTC
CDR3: CSVETRQRREQYF

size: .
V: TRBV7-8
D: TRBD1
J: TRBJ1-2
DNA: TGTGCCAGCAGCTTAGGATCCGGCAGGGGGAACTATGGCTACACCTTC
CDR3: CASSLGSGRGNYGYTF

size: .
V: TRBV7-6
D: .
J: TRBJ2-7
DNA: TGTGCCAGCAGCTTACATTCCCAGAACTCCTACGAGCAGTACTTC
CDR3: CASSLHSQNSYEQYF